Each of the 27 T cell receptor beta chains below was sequenced from the same sample in a study of shared clonotypes between healthy human individuals. The repertoire was sequenced with immunoSEQ multiplex PCR; TCRdb's copy has only in-frame clones and lacks some. The sample lists over a million clones; around 82% were seen once. The sequencing input was memory CD4+ T cells from PBMCs. Subset reported: CD45RA-negative fraction. The receptors here all came from a man in his late teens or twenties in good health. Some clones in this sample may be carry-over from other donors' samples.

This rearrangement joins TRBV4-3 to TRBJ2-3; D not resolved. V shed 1 base and J shed 6 bases, with 8 bases lying between them. Per germline, CDR1 LGHNA and CDR2 YSLEER. The CDR3 is made up of 13 amino acids. The CDR3 sequence is CASSQASSDTQYF. The CDR3 coding sequence is TGCGCCAGCAGCCAAGCAAGTAGCGATACGCAGTATTTT.

V and J are TRBV19 and TRBJ1-1, with TRBD1 identical over 7 bases. The CDR3 sequence is 17 residues long. With 3 bases clipped from V and 5 bases from J, the junction kept 15 bases outside the gene matches. Germline V gene data show CDR1 as LNHDA and CDR2 as SQIVND (reference sequence). Written as DNA, the CDR3 is TGTGCCAGTAGTATTATAGGAGGGGGCGCCGGGGATACTGAAGCTTTCTTT. Translation gives CASSIIGGGAGDTEAFF. The full variable domain, rest sourced from reference TRBV19 and TRBJ1-1, is DGGITQSPKYLFRKEGQNVTLSCEQNLNHDAMYWYRQDPGQGLRLIYYSQIVNDFQKGDIAEGYSVSREKKESFPLTVTSAQKNPTAFYLCASSIIGGGAGDTEAFFGQGTRLTVV.

In regard to this clone: This sample includes further DNA sequences coding for the same CDR3. The rearrangement uses TRBV20-1 and TRBJ1-2; D is unresolved. The CDR3 covers 11 residues. The V gene lost 5 bases and the J gene lost 0 bases, with 4 bases spanning the gap. Germline V gene data show CDR1 as DFQATT and CDR2 as SNEGSKA (reference sequence). CDR3 amino acids: CSALTNYGYTF. The CDR3 nucleotides are TGCAGTGCTCTAACTAACTATGGCTACACCTTC.

Comment on this clone: This CDR3 is also generated by other DNA sequences in the sample. The gene calls are TRBV29-1 and TRBJ1-1; D is ambiguous. V lost 3 bases and J lost 1, with 9 bases in between. This CDR3 comprises 13 residues. The V gene's germline CDR1 is SQVTM and CDR2 ANQGSEA. CDR3 protein: CSVEKGRNTEAFF. The CDR3 DNA reads as TGCAGCGTTGAGAAGGGCAGGAACACTGAAGCTTTCTTT.

Only one count was recorded for this clone. The V call is TRBV2, the J call TRBJ2-1; weak D call: TRBD2 (6 bases). Germline CDR1 SNHLY, CDR2 FYNNEI. This CDR3 is built from 12 residues. Trimming pared 6 bases from V and 9 bases from J, leaving 12 bases between. DNA for the CDR3: TGTGCCAGCAGGCGGGAAGCGGTTGAGCAGTTCTTC. Its translation is CASRREAVEQFF. The whole variable domain, filled in from reference TRBV2 and TRBJ2-1, reads EPEVTQTPSHQVTQMGQEVILRCVPISNHLYFYWYRQILGQKVEFLVSFYNNEISEKSEIFDDQFSVERPDGSNFTLKIRSTKLEDSAMYFCASRREAVEQFFGPGTRLTVL.

This clone was counted at least ten times. This sequence joins TRBV5-1 and TRBJ2-3; TRBD2 matches at 8 bases. There are 14 residues in the CDR3. Trimming cost V 4 bases and J 5 bases; bases outside gene matches: 6. Germline CDR1 is SGHRS and CDR2 is YFSETQ. CDR3 region: CASSPGLGEDTQYF. CDR3 coding DNA: TGCGCCAGCAGCCCGGGACTAGGAGAAGATACGCAGTATTTT.

The V and J genes are TRBV27 and TRBJ2-3; TRBD1 matches 9 bases. With 2 bases clipped from V and 9 bases from J, the junction kept 6 bases outside the gene matches. The CDR3 loop spans 14 amino acids. Germline lookup yields CDR1 MNHEY and CDR2 SMNVEV (reference sequence). CDR3: CASSLKIQGATQYF. The CDR3 DNA sequence: TGTGCCAGCAGTTTAAAAATACAGGGGGCAACGCAGTATTTT.

This sequence joins TRBV9 and TRBJ1-4; D uncertain. V was clipped by 2 bases and J by 6 bases, with 11 bases between them. Germline lookup yields CDR1 SGDLS and CDR2 YYNGEE. The CDR3 runs to 14 residues. The CDR3 loop reads CASSVDGRDEKLFF. The CDR3 DNA reads TGTGCCAGCAGCGTGGACGGTCGAGATGAAAAACTGTTTTTT.

This chain joins TRBV5-1 and TRBJ2-1; D might be TRBD1 (6 bases). The V end lost 4 bases, the J end lost 2 bases, and 13 bases lay between the germline ends. This CDR3 comprises 15 residues. Germline loops: CDR1 SGHRS, CDR2 YFSETQ. The CDR3 DNA reads TGCGCCAGCAGCCGGGACACAAGTACCTACAATGAGCAGTTCTTC. Translation: CASSRDTSTYNEQFF.

Concerning this clone: Likely a read error: the CDR3 ends without its conserved phenylalanine or tryptophan. The chain is built from TRBV5-1 and TRBJ1-2; possibly TRBD1 for D (6 bases). Germline CDR1 and CDR2: SGHRS and YFSETQ. The V gene lost 0 bases and the J gene lost 4 bases, with 7 bases spanning the gap. The CDR3 has 13 amino acids. The CDR3 region is CASSLVQGYGYTL. CDR3 in DNA: TGCGCCAGCAGCTTGGTACAGGGCTATGGCTACACCCTC.

The J gene is TRBJ1-5, the V gene TRBV2; 8 nucleotides match TRBD1. V shed 3 bases and J 6 bases; nucleotides not matched to a gene: 4. This CDR3 has 14 amino acids. The germline V gene encodes CDR1 SNHLY and CDR2 FYNNEI. CDR3 sequence: CASSDRGQGQPQHF. CDR3 coding DNA: TGTGCCAGCAGTGACAGGGGGCAGGGTCAGCCCCAGCATTTT.

J is TRBJ1-2 and V is TRBV2, with D hard to call. Germline-derived CDR1 and CDR2 are SNHLY and FYNNEI. V was cut by 7 bases and J by 3 bases, with 18 bases left in between. This CDR3 is 15 amino acids long. The CDR3 region has the DNA TGTGCCAGCATGGAGGCCGCCTTAGGGTACTATGGCTACACCTTC. This gives the protein CASMEAALGYYGYTF.

J is TRBJ1-5 and V is TRBV7-2, with 7 bases fitting TRBD1. This CDR3 has 17 residues. CDR1 and CDR2 from the germline V gene are SGHTA and FQGNSA. Losses at the gene ends were 0 bases for V and 0 bases for J; bases not matched to a gene: 5. CDR3 sequence reads: CASSLAQGPFSNQPQHF. The CDR3 DNA is TGTGCCAGCAGCTTAGCACAGGGGCCGTTTAGCAATCAGCCCCAGCATTTT.

The chain couples TRBV11-3 to TRBJ2-1; TRBD2 agrees at 10 bases. CDR1 SGHNT and CDR2 YENEEA come from the germline V gene. Trimming took 2 bases from V and 4 from J; bases not matched to a gene: 5. The CDR3 covers 16 residues. This chain's CDR3 is CASSLSTSGMYNEQFF. The CDR3 DNA is TGTGCCAGCAGCTTATCAACTAGCGGGATGTACAATGAGCAGTTCTTC.

The chain joins TRBV27 to TRBJ2-2; 7 bases align to TRBD2. Looked up from germline, CDR1 is MNHEY and CDR2 is SMNVEV (reference sequence). The CDR3 sequence is 14 residues long. The V and J ends lost 3 bases and 6 bases, in that order; junction bases with no gene match: 4. DNA for the CDR3: TGTGCCAGCAGTTTGGGAGGGTACGCCGGGGAGCTGTTTTTT. This codes for CASSLGGYAGELFF.

The J gene is TRBJ1-1, the V gene TRBV7-9; 11 nucleotides align to TRBD1. J lost 4 bases, V lost 5 bases, and 12 bases had no gene match. CDR3 size: 17 residues. The germline gives CDR1 SEHNR, CDR2 FQNEAQ (reference sequence). CDR3 coding DNA: TGTGCCAGCAGCCCAGTGGGGACAGGGGGTTTAGTCACTGAAGCTTTCTTT. Its translation is CASSPVGTGGLVTEAFF.

The J gene is TRBJ2-7, the V gene TRBV28; D not resolved. The germline V gene encodes CDR1 MDHEN and CDR2 SYDVKM. The CDR3 totals 13 residues. The V end lost 3 bases, the J end lost 2 bases, and 8 bases lay between the germline ends. CDR3 in DNA: TGTGCCAGCAGTTTGGCAGTTCCCTACGAGCAGTACTTC. Its protein product is CASSLAVPYEQYF.

The rearrangement uses TRBV2 and TRBJ2-5, with D tentatively TRBD2 (5 bases). This CDR3 has 14 residues. CDR1 is SNHLY and CDR2 is FYNNEI in the germline V gene. V gave up 5 bases and J gave up 4 bases, with 14 bases separating them. The CDR3 sequence: CASSPTWRTETQYF. DNA of the CDR3: TGTGCCAGCAGTCCGACCTGGAGGACAGAGACCCAGTACTTC.

The J gene is TRBJ1-5, the V gene TRBV6-5; 8 nucleotides agree with TRBD1. The V and J ends lost 5 bases and 10 bases, in that order; junction bases with no gene match: 7. CDR3 size: 13 residues. Germline CDR1 is MNHEY and CDR2 is SVGAGI. The chain's CDR3 is CASSGAGQGPQHF. The CDR3 DNA reads as TGTGCCAGCAGTGGAGCTGGACAGGGTCCCCAGCATTTT.

This chain links TRBV2 with TRBJ1-2; D is unresolved. From germline, CDR1 is SNHLY and CDR2 FYNNEI. The V gene lost 7 bases and the J gene lost 0 bases, with 9 bases spanning the gap. The CDR3 contains 13 residues. In nucleotides, the CDR3 is TGTGCCAGCACCCCAGAGGCTAACTATGGCTACACCTTC. This encodes CASTPEANYGYTF.

This chain connects TRBV29-1 to TRBJ2-5; D gene uncertain. Trimming removed 0 bases at V and 1 base at J, with 27 bases between. The CDR3 has 20 amino acids. Germline V gene lookup returns CDR1 SQVTM and CDR2 ANQGSEA. The CDR3: CSVEDERLAGFVVRQETQYF. CDR3 in DNA: TGCAGCGTTGAAGATGAGAGGTTGGCCGGGTTCGTGGTTCGCCAAGAGACCCAGTACTTC.

The V gene is TRBV2, the J gene TRBJ2-7, with no clear D. The CDR3 length is 16 residues. From germline, CDR1 is SNHLY and CDR2 FYNNEI. V lost 6 bases, J lost 1 base, and 19 bases lay in between. CDR3: CASSRPFLDGSYEQYF. The CDR3 DNA reads TGTGCCAGCAGCCGGCCCTTTCTAGACGGTTCCTACGAGCAGTACTTC. The full variable domain, in which reference TRBV2 and TRBJ2-7 provide the parts outside the CDR3, is EPEVTQTPSHQVTQMGQEVILRCVPISNHLYFYWYRQILGQKVEFLVSFYNNEISEKSEIFDDQFSVERPDGSNFTLKIRSTKLEDSAMYFCASSRPFLDGSYEQYFGPGTRLTVT.

This clone occurred once. This chain uses TRBV14 with TRBJ2-4; 8 bases are a match to TRBD2. Per the germline V gene, CDR1 is SGHDN and CDR2 is FVKESK. The J segment lost 7 bases and the V segment lost 4 bases, leaving 9 bases of the junction unmatched. The CDR3 has 15 amino acids. The CDR3 spells CASSPLGQRENIQYF. The CDR3 DNA is TGTGCCAGCAGCCCGCTGGGCCAGCGGGAGAACATTCAGTACTTC.

The chain is built from TRBV6-5 and TRBJ2-5, with 8 positions matching TRBD2. This CDR3 is built from 16 residues. Trimming removed 4 bases from V and 0 bases from J; junction bases left unmatched: 7. The germline V gene has CDR1 MNHEY and CDR2 SVGAGI. The CDR3 bases are TGTGCCAGCAGTTCGAGCGGGAGAGCGTACCAAGAGACCCAGTACTTC. It translates to CASSSSGRAYQETQYF.

The CDR3 spells CASSLGTSGKETQYF. In DNA form, the CDR3 reads TGTGCCAGCAGCCTAGGGACTAGCGGGAAAGAGACCCAGTACTTC. The V call is TRBV6-6, the J call TRBJ2-5, with 13 bases fitting TRBD2. Germline CDR1 and CDR2: MNHNY and SVGAGI (reference sequence). The junction had 4 bases not matched to a gene; V was cut back by 6 bases and J by 3 bases. The CDR3 is made up of 15 amino acids.

The chain employs TRBV5-1 and TRBJ1-5, with D uncertain. The germline gives CDR1 SGHRS, CDR2 YFSETQ. CDR3 size: 15 residues. V was shortened by 4 bases and J by 2 bases, with 13 bases between the two germline ends. The CDR3 spells CASSVGGPGNQPQHF. The CDR3 coding sequence is TGCGCCAGCAGCGTCGGAGGGCCGGGCAATCAGCCCCAGCATTTT.

This chain uses TRBV9 with TRBJ1-5, with no clear D. This CDR3 is 13 amino acids long. V lost 4 bases to trimming and J lost 3 bases, with 8 bases between them. The germline gives CDR1 SGDLS, CDR2 YYNGEE. In DNA, the CDR3 is TGTGCCAGCAGCCCCGCCGTCAATCAGCCCCAGCATTTT. It specifies CASSPAVNQPQHF.